This is a list of T cell receptor beta chains from one sample in a study of blood T cells in healthy people across ages. MiXCR, run by TCRdb on the 5' RACE reads, gives a single entry per CDR3 protein. The sample lists approximately 2,000,000 distinct CDR3 sequences; around 40% were seen once. Sequenced: blood. The receptors here all came from a human donor in good health. CDR3s include the opening cysteine and the closing phenylalanine or tryptophan. A D gene is named only where the DNA matches it firmly. Expanded clones are given a class, and other clones once, few, many or no size at all.

D: TRBD2; V: TRBV4-3; size: NA; J: TRBJ2-3; DNA: TGCGCCAGCAGCCAGGGAAGACTAGCGGGGGAAGATACGCAGTATTTT; CDR3: CASSQGRLAGEDTQYF
D: TRBD1; V: TRBV7-8; size: few; J: TRBJ2-1; DNA: TGTGCCAGCAGCACCCGGACAGGGCGATACAATGAGCAGTTCTTC; CDR3: CASSTRTGRYNEQFF
D: NA; V: TRBV20-1; size: NA; J: TRBJ2-2; DNA: TGCAGTGCTAGACAGGATTGGACCGGGGAGCTGTTTTTT; CDR3: CSARQDWTGELFF
D: NA; V: TRBV12-5; size: NA; J: TRBJ2-3; DNA: TGTGCTAGTGGCCCCGGGACTCGACTTTTTCACGATACGCAGTATTTT; CDR3: CASGPGTRLFHDTQYF
D: TRBD1; V: TRBV4-2; size: NA; J: TRBJ1-4; DNA: TGTGCCAGCAGCCGGTACCGAGACAGGGGGATAGGTGAAAAACTGTTTTTT; CDR3: CASSRYRDRGIGEKLFF
D: NA; V: TRBV20-1; size: many; J: TRBJ2-5; DNA: TGCAGTGCTCTCGACAGGGGAGGGGAGACCCAGTACTTC; CDR3: CSALDRGGETQYF
D: NA; V: TRBV4-2; size: NA; J: TRBJ2-3; DNA: TGTGCCAGCAGCCAAGATCTTGTGGCAGCTACAGATACGCAGTATTTT; CDR3: CASSQDLVAATDTQYF
D: TRBD2; V: TRBV7-2; size: few; J: TRBJ2-3; DNA: TGTGCCAGCAGCCCTGGCGGGGGGGCCGATACGCAGTATTTT; CDR3: CASSPGGGADTQYF
D: NA; V: TRBV15; size: few; J: TRBJ2-1; DNA: TGTGCCACCAGCAGAGAAGGGGGTTCGTTCAATGAGCAGTTCTTC; CDR3: CATSREGGSFNEQFF
D: NA; V: TRBV20-1; size: NA; J: TRBJ2-3; DNA: TGCAGTGCCCTAGGACCTGCTCAGCAGTATTTT; CDR3: CSALGPAQQYF
D: NA; V: TRBV5-6; size: once; J: TRBJ1-1; DNA: TGTGCCAGCAGCTTGGGTCTCTCTAGGGCAGGGGCAGGGAACACTGAAGCTTTCTTT; CDR3: CASSLGLSRAGAGNTEAFF
D: NA; V: TRBV4-2; size: NA; J: TRBJ2-7; DNA: TGTGCCAGCAGCACCAGTGCTTCCTACGAGCAGTACTTC; CDR3: CASSTSASYEQYF
D: NA; V: TRBV28; size: NA; J: TRBJ2-5; DNA: TGTGCCAGCAGCTTATGGGATCGACAGAGTGCGAGGGGAGAGACCCAGTACTTC; CDR3: CASSLWDRQSARGETQYF
D: TRBD1; V: TRBV4-3; size: few; J: TRBJ2-5; DNA: TGCGCCAGCAGCCAAGAGGACAGGCTGGGGGAGACCCAGTACTTC; CDR3: CASSQEDRLGETQYF
D: NA; V: TRBV20-1; size: few; J: TRBJ1-2; DNA: TGCAGTGCCTTGAAGCCCGGGGCCCTCTATGGCCACACCTTC; CDR3: CSALKPGALYGHTF
D: TRBD1; V: TRBV7-6; size: few; J: TRBJ2-7; DNA: TGTGCCAGCAGCTTAGCACCGGGACAGGGCACCTACGAGCAGTACTTC; CDR3: CASSLAPGQGTYEQYF
D: NA; V: TRBV5-1; size: NA; J: TRBJ2-7; DNA: TGCGCCAGCAGCTTTAACCAGGGAGACTACGAGCAGTACTTC; CDR3: CASSFNQGDYEQYF
D: TRBD1; V: TRBV5-5; size: NA; J: TRBJ1-4; DNA: TGTGCCAGCAGCTTTTCAGGGGGCCCTAATGAAAAACTGTTTTTT; CDR3: CASSFSGGPNEKLFF
D: NA; V: TRBV6-2/TRBV6-3; size: NA; J: TRBJ1-2; DNA: TGTGCCAGCAGTCGAAGGGACGTCGACTATGGCTACACCTTC; CDR3: CASSRRDVDYGYTF
D: TRBD1; V: TRBV20-1; size: NA; J: TRBJ2-2; DNA: TGCAGTGCACTAAACCGGGACAGGGAAATGACCGGGGAGCTGTTTTTT; CDR3: CSALNRDREMTGELFF
D: NA; V: TRBV7-9; size: NA; J: TRBJ2-7; DNA: TGTGCCAGCAGCCCTTCCGTGGAGCAGTACTTC; CDR3: CASSPSVEQYF
D: NA; V: TRBV6-2/TRBV6-3; size: few; J: TRBJ1-6; DNA: TGTGCCAGCAGTCCGATCGACAATGATAATTCACCCCTCCACTTT; CDR3: CASSPIDNDNSPLHF
D: NA; V: TRBV20-1; size: NA; J: TRBJ2-1; DNA: TGCAGTGCTAGATGGGGAGGGCAGGGGGCGCGAAATGAGCAGTTCTTC; CDR3: CSARWGGQGARNEQFF
D: NA; V: TRBV9; size: NA; J: TRBJ1-1; DNA: TGTGCCAGCAGCGTAGGTCGGGGGGGGAAAGCTTTCTTT; CDR3: CASSVGRGGKAFF
D: TRBD1; V: TRBV20-1; size: NA; J: TRBJ1-1; DNA: TGCAGTGCTAGGCCTTGGGCAGGGGGAAGAACTGAAGCTTTCTTT; CDR3: CSARPWAGGRTEAFF
D: NA; V: TRBV6-1; size: NA; J: TRBJ2-7; DNA: TGTGCCAGCAGTGAATTTCTTCTGGGCGAGCAGTACTTC; CDR3: CASSEFLLGEQYF
D: NA; V: TRBV27; size: NA; J: TRBJ2-1; DNA: TGTGCCAGCAGTTTACCTCCGGGCGAGTTCTTC; CDR3: CASSLPPGEFF
D: NA; V: TRBV5-5; size: NA; J: TRBJ1-4; DNA: TGTGCCAGCAGCTTGGCAGCCGCAGAAAAACTGTTTTTT; CDR3: CASSLAAAEKLFF
D: NA; V: TRBV6-5; size: NA; J: TRBJ1-1; DNA: TGTGCCAGCAGTTACTCGAAGTTCGGGGGGACTGAAGCTTTCTTT; CDR3: CASSYSKFGGTEAFF
D: TRBD1; V: TRBV7-2; size: few; J: TRBJ1-1; DNA: TGTGCCAGCAGTTCTGACAGGGGCTACACTGAAGCTTTCTTT; CDR3: CASSSDRGYTEAFF
D: NA; V: TRBV11-2; size: NA; J: TRBJ2-1; DNA: TGTGCCAGCAGCGAGTCCAGGGGTAATGAGCAGTTCTTC; CDR3: CASSESRGNEQFF
D: NA; V: TRBV6-2/TRBV6-3; size: few; J: TRBJ2-7; DNA: TGTGCCAGCACCACAGTCAAGGGAACCTACGAGCAGTACTTC; CDR3: CASTTVKGTYEQYF
D: NA; V: TRBV29-1; size: NA; J: TRBJ1-4; DNA: TGCAGCGGGCAAAGGGCTAATGAAAAACTGTTTTTT; CDR3: CSGQRANEKLFF
D: TRBD1; V: TRBV9; size: NA; J: TRBJ2-3; DNA: TGTGCCAGCAGCTTCACCGGGACAGGGGATAGAGATACGCAGTATTTT; CDR3: CASSFTGTGDRDTQYF
D: NA; V: TRBV29-1; size: NA; J: TRBJ1-1; DNA: TGCAGCGCCGACGGCTTCCAGGGGAACACTGAAGCTTTCTTT; CDR3: CSADGFQGNTEAFF
D: NA; V: TRBV6-6; size: few; J: TRBJ1-2; DNA: TGTGCCAGCAGTCGAGAGGGGGATTTCTATGGCTACACCTTC; CDR3: CASSREGDFYGYTF
D: TRBD2; V: TRBV27; size: many; J: TRBJ2-3; DNA: TGTGCCAGCAGTTTAACAGCGGGGGTGGGCACAGATACGCAGTATTTT; CDR3: CASSLTAGVGTDTQYF
D: NA; V: TRBV11-2; size: many; J: TRBJ2-7; DNA: TGTGCCAGCAGCTCCGACACCGGGACACATCCCTACGAGCAGTACTTC; CDR3: CASSSDTGTHPYEQYF
D: TRBD1; V: TRBV29-1; size: few; J: TRBJ1-1; DNA: TGCAGCGGGGGACAGGGAACTGAAGCTTTCTTT; CDR3: CSGGQGTEAFF
D: TRBD2; V: TRBV28; size: NA; J: TRBJ2-3; DNA: TGTGCCAGCAGTTTATGGAGCGGGGGATTAACAGATACGCAGTATTTT; CDR3: CASSLWSGGLTDTQYF
D: NA; V: TRBV4-3; size: few; J: TRBJ2-4; DNA: TGCGCCAGCAGCCAAGACAACGCGAGCCCGAACATTCAGTACTTC; CDR3: CASSQDNASPNIQYF
D: NA; V: TRBV6-5; size: NA; J: TRBJ2-7; DNA: TGTGCCACGTGGGACGGGCCCTACGAGCAGTACTTC; CDR3: CATWDGPYEQYF
D: NA; V: TRBV2; size: once; J: TRBJ2-3; DNA: TGTGCCAGAGAGGGGGGGGTTACTAGCACAGATACGCAGTATTTT; CDR3: CAREGGVTSTDTQYF
D: NA; V: TRBV9; size: NA; J: TRBJ2-3; DNA: TGTGCCAGCAGCGTAGATGGCGGGACCACAGATACGCAGTATTTT; CDR3: CASSVDGGTTDTQYF
D: NA; V: TRBV5-1; size: NA; J: TRBJ2-5; DNA: TGCGCCAGCAGCTGGACGCGAAACAATGAGCAGTACTTC; CDR3: CASSWTRNNEQYF
D: TRBD2; V: TRBV4-1; size: NA; J: TRBJ2-4; DNA: TGCGCCAGCAGCCCCGGAGGACTAGCGGGGGTTACCCGAGCCAAAAACATTCAGTACTTC; CDR3: CASSPGGLAGVTRAKNIQYF
D: NA; V: TRBV29-1; size: NA; J: TRBJ1-1; DNA: TGCAGCGTTGGGACGTCTTTGGGCTCTGAAGCTTTCTTT; CDR3: CSVGTSLGSEAFF
D: TRBD1; V: TRBV9; size: few; J: TRBJ2-1; DNA: TGTGCCAGCAGCGTAACAGGGGGCCCGGGGTCCTACAATGAGCAGTTCTTC; CDR3: CASSVTGGPGSYNEQFF
D: NA; V: TRBV28; size: NA; J: TRBJ1-1; DNA: TGTGCCAGCAGTTTAAATTGGGGGAACACTGAAGCTTTCTTT; CDR3: CASSLNWGNTEAFF
D: TRBD2; V: TRBV14; size: NA; J: TRBJ2-7; DNA: TGTGCCAGCAGCCAAGCTCTCGGGGGGGCCATCGCCAGCGAGCAGTACTTC; CDR3: CASSQALGGAIASEQYF
D: TRBD1; V: TRBV20-1; size: NA; J: TRBJ2-3; DNA: TGCAGTGCGAGCCGGGGACAGCCTAGCACAGATACGCAGTATTTT; CDR3: CSASRGQPSTDTQYF
D: NA; V: TRBV15; size: NA; J: TRBJ2-1; DNA: TGTGCCACCAGCAGACCGGGACGCTACAATGAGCAGTTCTTC; CDR3: CATSRPGRYNEQFF
D: TRBD2; V: TRBV7-2; size: NA; J: TRBJ2-1; DNA: TGTGCCAGCAGGACGGCTAGCGGGGGGAATTACAATGAGCAGTTCTTC; CDR3: CASRTASGGNYNEQFF
D: NA; V: TRBV6-5; size: NA; J: TRBJ2-3; DNA: TGTGCCAGCAGTTATTACAGAGCAGATACGCAGTATTTT; CDR3: CASSYYRADTQYF
D: TRBD1; V: TRBV5-1; size: NA; J: TRBJ2-1; DNA: TGCGCCAGCAGCTCGACAGGGGGCGATTACAGTGAGCAGTTCTTC; CDR3: CASSSTGGDYSEQFF
D: NA; V: TRBV29-1; size: NA; J: TRBJ1-1; DNA: TGCAGCGTTTGTACGGGGCCTCATCGAAACACTGAAGCTTTCTTT; CDR3: CSVCTGPHRNTEAFF